The rows below give T cell receptor beta chains drawn from one sample of a study of shared clonotypes between healthy human individuals. TCRdb keeps only in-frame clones here, not all; method: immunoSEQ multiplex PCR. This table holds roughly 2 million clones, approximately 94% found once. Sequenced sample: naive CD8+ T cells sorted from blood. These receptor sequences come from a man between 18 and 35 years old in good health. Both conserved end residues are part of each CDR3. The D gene is left open where the match is weak. Rows may omit the clone size; those that give it use once, few, many or a size class.

J: TRBJ2-5
V: TRBV7-9
D: -
size: -
DNA: TGTGCCAGCAGCTTTACAGGGTTAACAGAGACCCAGTACTTC
CDR3: CASSFTGLTETQYF

J: TRBJ1-5
V: TRBV9
D: TRBD1
size: -
DNA: TGTGCCAGCAGCGCAGGACAGGGGGGTCCTCAGCCCCAGCATTTT
CDR3: CASSAGQGGPQPQHF

J: TRBJ1-6
V: TRBV28
D: -
size: -
DNA: TGTGCCAGCAGTTTCTCCGTTCTGGGCTCACCCCTCCACTTT
CDR3: CASSFSVLGSPLHF

J: TRBJ2-7
V: TRBV7-9
D: -
size: -
DNA: TGTGCCAGCAGCCCCGCCTCCACGTCGGGGTACGAGCAGTACTTC
CDR3: CASSPASTSGYEQYF

J: TRBJ1-1
V: TRBV5-1
D: -
size: once
DNA: TGCGCCAGCAGCTTGAAGGGGTTGAACACTGAAGCTTTCTTT
CDR3: CASSLKGLNTEAFF

J: TRBJ1-2
V: TRBV27
D: TRBD1
size: -
DNA: TGTGCCAGCAGTTTTACCCGGGACAGGGCAGTCTATGGCTACACCTTC
CDR3: CASSFTRDRAVYGYTF

J: TRBJ1-1
V: TRBV4-1
D: TRBD1
size: -
DNA: TGCGCCAGCAGCCCGGAGGACAGGGTAAGAGCTTTCTTT
CDR3: CASSPEDRVRAFF

J: TRBJ2-7
V: TRBV5-6
D: -
size: -
DNA: TGTGCCAGCACCCCACCTGGCTCCTACGAGCAGTACTTC
CDR3: CASTPPGSYEQYF

J: TRBJ1-1
V: TRBV9
D: -
size: once
DNA: TGTGCCAGCAGCGAGGTGGGGAACACTGAAGCTTTCTTT
CDR3: CASSEVGNTEAFF

J: TRBJ2-3
V: TRBV7-9
D: -
size: -
DNA: TGTGCCAGCAGCCCACCACCGGGGGCTAGCCGGGGACACACAGATACGCAGTATTTT
CDR3: CASSPPPGASRGHTDTQYF

J: TRBJ1-2
V: TRBV30
D: TRBD1
size: -
DNA: TGTGCCTGGGATGGGGGGACAGGGATCTATGGCTACACCTTC
CDR3: CAWDGGTGIYGYTF

J: TRBJ1-2
V: TRBV4-3
D: TRBD1
size: -
DNA: TGCGCCAGCAGCCAAGTTTGGGACAGTGGGGGCTATGGCTACACCTTC
CDR3: CASSQVWDSGGYGYTF

J: TRBJ1-2
V: TRBV10-2
D: -
size: -
DNA: TGCGCCACCGAGGGAGCAAACTATGGCTACACCTTC
CDR3: CATEGANYGYTF

J: TRBJ2-1
V: TRBV25-1
D: -
size: -
DNA: TGTGCCAGCAGTGATGGCTCCGCCGGCAATGAGCAGTTCTTC
CDR3: CASSDGSAGNEQFF

J: TRBJ2-1
V: TRBV14
D: TRBD2
size: -
DNA: TGTGCCAGCAGCCAAGGACTAGCAGTCTACAATGAGCAGTTCTTC
CDR3: CASSQGLAVYNEQFF